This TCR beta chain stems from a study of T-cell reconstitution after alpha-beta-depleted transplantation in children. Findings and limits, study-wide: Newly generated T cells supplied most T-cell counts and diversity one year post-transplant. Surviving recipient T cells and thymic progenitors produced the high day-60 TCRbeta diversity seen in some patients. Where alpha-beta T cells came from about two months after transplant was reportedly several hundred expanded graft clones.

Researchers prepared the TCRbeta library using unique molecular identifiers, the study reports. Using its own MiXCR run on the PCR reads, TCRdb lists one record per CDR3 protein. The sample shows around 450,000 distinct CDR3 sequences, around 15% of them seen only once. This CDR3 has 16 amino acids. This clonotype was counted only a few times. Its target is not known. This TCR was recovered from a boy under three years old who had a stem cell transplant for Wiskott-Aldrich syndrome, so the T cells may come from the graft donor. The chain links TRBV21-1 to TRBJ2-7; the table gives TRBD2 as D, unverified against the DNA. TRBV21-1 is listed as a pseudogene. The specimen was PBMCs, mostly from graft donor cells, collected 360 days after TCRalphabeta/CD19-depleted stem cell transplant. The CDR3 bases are TGTGCCAGCAGCCATACTAGCGGGGATCCCTCCTACGAGCAGTACTTC. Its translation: CASSHTSGDPSYEQYF.